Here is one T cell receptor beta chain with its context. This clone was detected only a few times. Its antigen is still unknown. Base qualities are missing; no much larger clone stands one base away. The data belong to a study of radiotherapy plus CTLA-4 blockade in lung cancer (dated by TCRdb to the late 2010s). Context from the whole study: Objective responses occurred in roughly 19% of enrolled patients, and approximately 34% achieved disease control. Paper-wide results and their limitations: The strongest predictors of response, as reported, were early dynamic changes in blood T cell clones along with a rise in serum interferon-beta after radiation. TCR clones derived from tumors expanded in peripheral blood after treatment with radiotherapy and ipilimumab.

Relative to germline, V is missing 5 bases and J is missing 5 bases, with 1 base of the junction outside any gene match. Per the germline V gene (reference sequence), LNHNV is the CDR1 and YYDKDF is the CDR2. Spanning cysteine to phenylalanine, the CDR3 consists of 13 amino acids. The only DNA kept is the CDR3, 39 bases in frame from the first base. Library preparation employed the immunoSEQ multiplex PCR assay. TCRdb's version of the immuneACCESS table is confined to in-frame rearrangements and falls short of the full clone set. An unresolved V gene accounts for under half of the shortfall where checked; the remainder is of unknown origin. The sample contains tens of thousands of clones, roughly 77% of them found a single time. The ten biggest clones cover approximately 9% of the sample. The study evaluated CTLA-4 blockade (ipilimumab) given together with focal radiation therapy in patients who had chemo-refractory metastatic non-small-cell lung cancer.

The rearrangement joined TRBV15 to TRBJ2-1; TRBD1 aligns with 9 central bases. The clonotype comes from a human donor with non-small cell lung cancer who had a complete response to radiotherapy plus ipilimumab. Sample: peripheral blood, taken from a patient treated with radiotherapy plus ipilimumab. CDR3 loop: CATSGDRDNEQFF. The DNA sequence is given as TGTGCCACCAGCGGGGACAGGGACAATGAGCAGTTCTTC. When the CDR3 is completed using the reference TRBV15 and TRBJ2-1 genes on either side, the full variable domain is DAMVIQNPRYQVTQFGKPVTLSCSQTLNHNVMYWYQQKSSQAPKLLFHYYDKDFNNEADTPDNFQSRRPNTSFCFLDIRSPGLGDTAMYLCATSGDRDNEQFFGPGTRLTVL.